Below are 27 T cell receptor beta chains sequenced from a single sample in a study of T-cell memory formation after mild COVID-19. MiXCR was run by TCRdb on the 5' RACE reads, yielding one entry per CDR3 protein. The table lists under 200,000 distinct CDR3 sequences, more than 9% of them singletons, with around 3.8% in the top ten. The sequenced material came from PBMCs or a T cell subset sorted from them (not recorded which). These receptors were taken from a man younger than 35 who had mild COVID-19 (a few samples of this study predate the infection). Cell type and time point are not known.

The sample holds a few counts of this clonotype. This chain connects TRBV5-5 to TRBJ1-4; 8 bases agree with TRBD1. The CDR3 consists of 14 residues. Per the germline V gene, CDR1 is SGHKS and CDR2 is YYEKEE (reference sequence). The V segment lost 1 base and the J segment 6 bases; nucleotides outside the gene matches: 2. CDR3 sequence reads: CASSLIQGDEKLFF. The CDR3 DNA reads TGTGCCAGCAGCTTGATACAGGGGGATGAAAAACTGTTTTTT.

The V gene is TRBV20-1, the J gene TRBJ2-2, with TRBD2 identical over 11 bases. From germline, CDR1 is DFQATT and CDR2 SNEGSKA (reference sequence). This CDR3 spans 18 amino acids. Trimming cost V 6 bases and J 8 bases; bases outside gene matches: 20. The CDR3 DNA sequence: TGCAGTGCCCAGAGCCGACTACTAGCGGGGGTGTCAGGAGGGGAGCTGTTTTTT. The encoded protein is CSAQSRLLAGVSGGELFF.

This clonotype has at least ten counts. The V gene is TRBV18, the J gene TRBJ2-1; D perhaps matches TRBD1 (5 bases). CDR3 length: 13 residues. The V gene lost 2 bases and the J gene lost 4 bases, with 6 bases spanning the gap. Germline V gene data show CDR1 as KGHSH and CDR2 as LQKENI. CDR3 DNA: TGTGCCAGCTCACCAAGGACATACAATGAGCAGTTCTTC. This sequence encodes CASSPRTYNEQFF.

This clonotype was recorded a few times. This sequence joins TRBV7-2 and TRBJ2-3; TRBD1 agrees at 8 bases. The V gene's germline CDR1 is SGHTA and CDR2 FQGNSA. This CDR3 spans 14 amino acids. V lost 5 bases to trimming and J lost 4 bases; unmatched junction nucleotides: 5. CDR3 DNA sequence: TGTGCCAGCAGCGTGACCAGGGGGCCAGATACGCAGTATTTT. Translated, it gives CASSVTRGPDTQYF.

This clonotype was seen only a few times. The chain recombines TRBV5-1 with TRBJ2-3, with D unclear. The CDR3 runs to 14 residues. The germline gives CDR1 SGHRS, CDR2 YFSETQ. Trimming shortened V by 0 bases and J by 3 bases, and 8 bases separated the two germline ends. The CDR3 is CASSLGAVTDTQYF. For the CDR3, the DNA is TGCGCCAGCAGCTTGGGGGCGGTGACAGATACGCAGTATTTT.

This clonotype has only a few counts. DNA for the CDR3: TGTGCCAGCAGCCAAGGGAAGGCTGGAAACACCATATATTTT. It yields the protein CASSQGKAGNTIYF. V and J are TRBV3-1 and TRBJ1-3; D call uncertain. The V end lost 1 base, the J end lost 2 bases, and 6 bases lay between the germline ends. In germline, CDR1 is LGHDT, CDR2 YNNKEL (reference sequence). The CDR3 has 14 amino acids.

The CDR3 spells CASSLDRDGELFF. CDR3 sequence (DNA): TGCGCCAGCAGCTTGGACAGGGACGGGGAGCTGTTTTTT. This chain connects TRBV5-1 to TRBJ2-2, with a possible D match to TRBD1 (6 bases). CDR1 and CDR2 (germline): SGHRS, YFSETQ. The CDR3 contains 13 residues. Trimming left V 0 bases short and J 7 bases short, with 7 bases between.

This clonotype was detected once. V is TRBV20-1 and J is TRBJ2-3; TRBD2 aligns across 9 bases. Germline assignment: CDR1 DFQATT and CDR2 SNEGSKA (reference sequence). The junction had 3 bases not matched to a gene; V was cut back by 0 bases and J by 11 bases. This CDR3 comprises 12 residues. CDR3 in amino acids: CSARERAGGQYF. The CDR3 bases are TGCAGTGCTAGAGAGCGAGCGGGGGGGCAGTATTTT.

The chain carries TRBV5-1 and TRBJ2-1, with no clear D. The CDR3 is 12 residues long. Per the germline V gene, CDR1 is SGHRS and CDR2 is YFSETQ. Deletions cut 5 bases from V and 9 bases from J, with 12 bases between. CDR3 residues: CASRIGDSEQFF. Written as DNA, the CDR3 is TGCGCCAGCAGAATAGGAGACTCTGAGCAGTTCTTC.

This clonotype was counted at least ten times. In DNA, the CDR3 is TGCGCCAGCAGCCTACGCGCTAACAGGGACTCCTATAATTCACCCCTCCACTTT. Translated: CASSLRANRDSYNSPLHF. The chain combines TRBV5-1 with TRBJ1-6; weak D call: TRBD1 (6 bases). Germline assignment: CDR1 SGHRS and CDR2 YFSETQ. The CDR3 has 18 amino acids. The ends were cut back, 4 bases at V and 0 bases at J, with 17 bases in the middle. The entire variable domain, with the rest obtained from reference TRBV5-1 and TRBJ1-6, is as follows: KAGVTQTPRYLIKTRGQQVTLSCSPISGHRSVSWYQQTPGQGLQFLFEYFSETQRNKGNFPGRFSGRQFSNSRSEMNVSTLELGDSALYLCASSLRANRDSYNSPLHFGNGTRLTVT.

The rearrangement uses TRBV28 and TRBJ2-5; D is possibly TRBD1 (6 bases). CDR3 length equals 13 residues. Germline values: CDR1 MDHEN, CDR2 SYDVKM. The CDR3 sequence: CAIQGHRAETQYF. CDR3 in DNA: TGTGCGATACAGGGCCATCGGGCAGAGACCCAGTACTTC. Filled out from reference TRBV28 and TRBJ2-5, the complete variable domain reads DVKVTQSSRYLVKRTGEKVFLECVQDMDHENMFWYRQDPGLGLRLIYFSYDVKMKEKGDIPEGYSVSREKKERFSLILESASTNQTSMYLCAIQGHRAETQYFGPGTRLLVL.

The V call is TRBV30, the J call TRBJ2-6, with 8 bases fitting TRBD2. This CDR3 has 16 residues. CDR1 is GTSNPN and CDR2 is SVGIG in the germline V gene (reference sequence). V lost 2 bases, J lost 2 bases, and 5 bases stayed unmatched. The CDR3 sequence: CAWSKLRGAGANVLTF. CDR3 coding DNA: TGTGCCTGGAGTAAGCTGCGGGGGGCTGGGGCCAACGTCCTGACTTTC.

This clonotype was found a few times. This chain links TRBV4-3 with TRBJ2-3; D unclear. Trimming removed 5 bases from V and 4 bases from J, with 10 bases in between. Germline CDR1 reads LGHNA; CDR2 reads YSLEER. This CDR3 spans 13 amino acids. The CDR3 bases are TGCGCCAGCAGCGTCCGTAAGGCAGATACGCAGTATTTT. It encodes CASSVRKADTQYF.

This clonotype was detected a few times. The CDR3 protein is CAISSKGAAEAFF. CDR3 in DNA: TGTGCCATCAGCTCCAAGGGGGCGGCTGAAGCTTTCTTT. This chain connects TRBV10-3 to TRBJ1-1, with 7 bases matching TRBD1. Germline values: CDR1 ENHRY, CDR2 SYGVKD. CDR3 length equals 13 residues. V gave up 6 bases and J gave up 6 bases; unmatched junction bases: 7.

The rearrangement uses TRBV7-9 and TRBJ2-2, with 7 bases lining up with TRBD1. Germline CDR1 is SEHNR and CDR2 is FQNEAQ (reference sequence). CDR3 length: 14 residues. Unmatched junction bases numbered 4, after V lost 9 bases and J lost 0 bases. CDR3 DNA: TGTGCCAGGACAGGGCGTTCGAACACCGGGGAGCTGTTTTTT. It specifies CARTGRSNTGELFF.

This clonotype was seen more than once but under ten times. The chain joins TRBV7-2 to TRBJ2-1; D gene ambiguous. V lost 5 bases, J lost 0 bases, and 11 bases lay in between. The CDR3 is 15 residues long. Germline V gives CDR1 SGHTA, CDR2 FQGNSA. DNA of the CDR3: TGTGCCAGCAGCCTGACTTTGAGCTCCTACAATGAGCAGTTCTTC. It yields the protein CASSLTLSSYNEQFF.

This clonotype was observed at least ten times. The CDR3 spells CSASYPQTGYNEQFF. DNA for the CDR3: TGCAGTGCTAGCTACCCCCAGACTGGCTACAATGAGCAGTTCTTC. The chain couples TRBV20-1 to TRBJ2-1, with D uncertain. V lost 3 bases, J lost 3 bases, and 15 bases lay in between. Germline CDR1 DFQATT, CDR2 SNEGSKA (reference sequence). This CDR3 has 15 amino acids.

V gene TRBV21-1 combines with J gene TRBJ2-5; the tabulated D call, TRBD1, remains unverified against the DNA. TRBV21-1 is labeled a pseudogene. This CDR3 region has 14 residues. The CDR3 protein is CASSKGGREETQYF. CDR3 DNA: TGTGCCAGCAGCAAAGGTGGCAGGGAGGAGACCCAGTACTTC.

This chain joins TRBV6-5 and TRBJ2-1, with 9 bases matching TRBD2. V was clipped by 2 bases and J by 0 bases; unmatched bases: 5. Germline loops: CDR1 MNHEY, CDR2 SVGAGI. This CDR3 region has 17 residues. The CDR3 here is CASSYGLAGSSYNEQFF. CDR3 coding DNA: TGTGCCAGCAGTTACGGTCTAGCGGGGAGCTCCTACAATGAGCAGTTCTTC.

DNA of the CDR3: TGCGCCAGCAGCCAAGGCGGTATGGCTCACACCTTC. It specifies CASSQGGMAHTF. The J gene is TRBJ1-2, the V gene TRBV4-3; D not certain. CDR1 is LGHNA, CDR2 YSLEER, per germline. This CDR3 spans 12 amino acids. V lost 1 base and J lost 12, with 12 bases in between.

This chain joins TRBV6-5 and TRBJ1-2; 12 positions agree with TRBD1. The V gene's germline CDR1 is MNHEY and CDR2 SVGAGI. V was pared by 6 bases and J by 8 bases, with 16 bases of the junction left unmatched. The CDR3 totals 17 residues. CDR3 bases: TGTGCCAGCAGACTCCGCCCGGGACAGGGGGCGATTGGCGGCTACACCTTC. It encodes CASRLRPGQGAIGGYTF.

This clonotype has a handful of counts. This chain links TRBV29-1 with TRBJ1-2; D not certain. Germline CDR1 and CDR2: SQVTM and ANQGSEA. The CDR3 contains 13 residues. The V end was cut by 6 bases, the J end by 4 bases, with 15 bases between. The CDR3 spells CSVGGGEGYGYTF. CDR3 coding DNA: TGCAGCGTCGGAGGTGGGGAAGGCTATGGCTACACCTTC.

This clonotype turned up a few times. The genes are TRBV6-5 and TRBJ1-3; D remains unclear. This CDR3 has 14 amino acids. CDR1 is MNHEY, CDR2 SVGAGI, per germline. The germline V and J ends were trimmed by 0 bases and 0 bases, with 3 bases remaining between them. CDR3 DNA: TGTGCCAGCAGTTACTCGGTCTCTGGAAACACCATATATTTT. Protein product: CASSYSVSGNTIYF.

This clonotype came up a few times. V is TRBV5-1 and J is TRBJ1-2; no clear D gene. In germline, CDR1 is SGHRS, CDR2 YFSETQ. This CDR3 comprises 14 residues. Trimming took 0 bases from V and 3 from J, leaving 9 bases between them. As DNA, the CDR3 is TGCGCCAGCAGCTTGGAGGTCGGATACTATGGCTACACCTTC. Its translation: CASSLEVGYYGYTF.

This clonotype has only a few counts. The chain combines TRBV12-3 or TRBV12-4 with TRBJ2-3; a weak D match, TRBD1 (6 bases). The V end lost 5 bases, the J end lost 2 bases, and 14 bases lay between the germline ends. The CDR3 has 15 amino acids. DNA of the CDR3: TGTGCCAGCAGTACGGGACAACCTACCACAGATACGCAGTATTTT. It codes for CASSTGQPTTDTQYF.

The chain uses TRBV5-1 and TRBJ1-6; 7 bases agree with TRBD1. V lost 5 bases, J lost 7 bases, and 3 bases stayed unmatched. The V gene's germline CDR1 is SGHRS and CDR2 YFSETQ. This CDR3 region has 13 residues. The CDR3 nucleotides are TGCGCCAGCAGAGGGACAGAGAATTCACCCCTCCACTTT. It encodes CASRGTENSPLHF.

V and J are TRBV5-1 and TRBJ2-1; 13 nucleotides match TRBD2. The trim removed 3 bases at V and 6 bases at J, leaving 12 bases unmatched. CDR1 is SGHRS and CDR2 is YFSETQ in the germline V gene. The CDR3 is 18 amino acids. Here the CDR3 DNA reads TGCGCCAGCAGCTCCATACGGACTAGCGGGGGTGGAGGCAATGAGCAGTTCTTC. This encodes CASSSIRTSGGGGNEQFF.